This T cell receptor beta chain was observed in a study of blood T cell repertoires in COVID-19. Study at large: The United States, Italy and Spain were the sources of the acute and convalescent COVID-19 samples. Sources were T cells, B-cell-depleted T cells, or PBMCs; the material itself was cDNA or gDNA.

Comments on this clone: The sample holds other DNA sequences that translate to the same CDR3.

Unmatched junction bases numbered 12, after V lost 0 bases and J lost 6 bases. CDR1 LGHNA and CDR2 YSLEER come from the germline V gene. CDR3 size: 18 residues. Here immunoSEQ multiplex PCR was the method, and the copy in TCRdb shows in-frame clones only, minus some. The sample has some 110,000 clones, approximately 80% seen once. The Seattle patients, enrolled during active infection, were followed longitudinally. The chain couples TRBV4-3 to TRBJ2-2; 8 bases align to TRBD2. Input material: peripheral blood. This sequence was found in a man older than 75 with COVID-19, enrolled during active disease. The CDR3 nucleotides read TGCGCCAGCAGCCAAGAGAGGCTAGCGGGTCTAAGCGCCGGGGAGCTGTTTTTT. Translated: CASSQERLAGLSAGELFF.